In its sample, the clone carrying this T cell receptor beta chain was seen once. CDR1 is GTSNPN and CDR2 is SVGIG in the germline V gene (reference sequence). V was shortened by 7 bases and J by 2 bases, with 14 bases between the two germline ends. The CDR3 is made up of 13 amino acids. The entry originates in a study of blood T cell repertoires in COVID-19. The table came from immunoSEQ multiplex PCR; TCRdb's copy has only in-frame clones and leaves some out. The data show 70,000 or so clones, 80% to 90% seen once. This sequence joins TRBV30 and TRBJ1-2; maybe TRBD1 (5 bases). This receptor was identified in an elderly woman with active or convalescent COVID-19. The sequenced material came from peripheral blood. In DNA, the CDR3 is TGTGCCTCAAGCTCAGACAGCAACTATGGCTACACCTTC. Amino acids: CASSSDSNYGYTF.